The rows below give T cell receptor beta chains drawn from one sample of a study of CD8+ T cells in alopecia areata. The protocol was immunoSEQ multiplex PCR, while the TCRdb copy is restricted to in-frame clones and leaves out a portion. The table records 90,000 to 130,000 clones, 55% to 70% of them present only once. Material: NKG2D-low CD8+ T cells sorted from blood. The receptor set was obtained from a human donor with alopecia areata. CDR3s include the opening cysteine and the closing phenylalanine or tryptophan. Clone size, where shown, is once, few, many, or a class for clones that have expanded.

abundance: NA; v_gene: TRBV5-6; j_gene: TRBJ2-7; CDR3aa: CASSAPGEQYF
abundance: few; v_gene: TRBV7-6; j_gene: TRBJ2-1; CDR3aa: CASSTAVAETYNEQFF
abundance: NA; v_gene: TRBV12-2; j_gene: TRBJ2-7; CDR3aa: CASLGKQYF
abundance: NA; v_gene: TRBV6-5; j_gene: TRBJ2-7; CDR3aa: CASSPRASYEQYF
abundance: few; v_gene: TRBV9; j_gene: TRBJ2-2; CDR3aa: CASSANTGELFF
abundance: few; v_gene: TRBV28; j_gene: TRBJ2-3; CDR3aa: CASSLVLAGSSGPDTQYF
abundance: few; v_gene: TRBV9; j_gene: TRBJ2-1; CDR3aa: CASSVEAGLAGVDEQFF
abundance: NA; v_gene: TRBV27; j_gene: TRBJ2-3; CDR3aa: CASSFARRDTQYF
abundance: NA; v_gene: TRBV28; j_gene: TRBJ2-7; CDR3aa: CASRDSGNYEQYF
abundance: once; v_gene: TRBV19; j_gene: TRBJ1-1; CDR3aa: CASSIGGQGTEAFF
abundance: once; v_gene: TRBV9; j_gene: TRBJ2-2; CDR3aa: CASSAKTVQGNWAGELFF
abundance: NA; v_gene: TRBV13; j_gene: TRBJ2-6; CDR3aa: CASSSGLDAGANVLTF
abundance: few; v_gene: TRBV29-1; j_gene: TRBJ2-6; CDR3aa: CSVDFGIPGANVLTF
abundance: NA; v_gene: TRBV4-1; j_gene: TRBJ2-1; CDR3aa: CASSQSGENEQFF
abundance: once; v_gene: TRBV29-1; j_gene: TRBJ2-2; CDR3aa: CSVPVVNTGELFF
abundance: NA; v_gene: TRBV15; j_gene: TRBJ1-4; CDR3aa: CATSRVGTTNEKLFF
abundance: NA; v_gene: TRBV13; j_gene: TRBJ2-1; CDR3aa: CASSLEFRDRGLEQFF
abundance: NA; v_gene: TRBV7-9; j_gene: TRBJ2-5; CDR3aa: CASSAAGQTETQYF
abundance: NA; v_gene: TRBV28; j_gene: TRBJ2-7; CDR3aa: CASSFSPSTGAYEQYF
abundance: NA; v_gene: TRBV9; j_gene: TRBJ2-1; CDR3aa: CASSVGDSANEQFF
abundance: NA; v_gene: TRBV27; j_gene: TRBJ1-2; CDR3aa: CASSPGAGTNGYTF
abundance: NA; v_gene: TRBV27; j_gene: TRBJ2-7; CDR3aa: CASSLGGDNYEQYF
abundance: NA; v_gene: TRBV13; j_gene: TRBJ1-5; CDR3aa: CASSLGDNNQPQHF
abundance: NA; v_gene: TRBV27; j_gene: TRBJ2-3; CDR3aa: CASSLQGANSDTQYF
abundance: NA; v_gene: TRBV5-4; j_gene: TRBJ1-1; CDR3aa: CASSFGATEAFF
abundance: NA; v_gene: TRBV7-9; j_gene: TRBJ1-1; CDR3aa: CASSLRSNTEAFF